These 29 T cell receptor beta chains share one sample of origin, sequenced in a study of CD8+CD57+ T cells in acquired aplastic anemia. Flow cytometry had shown expanded CD8+CD57+ cells in the patients chosen for sequencing. Genomic DNA acted as the template from which TCR beta VDJ combination and CDR3 sequence profiling were carried out. In TCRdb, the reads were re-called with MiXCR into one record per CDR3 protein. The sample carries around 160,000 distinct CDR3 sequences, about 45% recorded once. The sequencing sample was made of sorted CD4+, CD8+, or CD8+CD57+ T cells (not recorded which) from PBMCs. The receptor set was obtained from a human donor with aplastic anemia.

In this sample, this clonotype turned up many times. The chain uses TRBV6-1 and TRBJ2-5; 7 bases fit TRBD1. This CDR3 contains 13 residues. Trimming cost V 5 bases and J 5 bases; bases outside gene matches: 5. The germline gives CDR1 MNHNS, CDR2 SASEGT. The CDR3 DNA reads as TGTGCCAGCAGTTTCCAGGGGGTTGAGACCCAGTACTTC. Encoded protein: CASSFQGVETQYF.

This clonotype was seen many times. The chain employs TRBV6-4 and TRBJ1-1; possible D gene TRBD1, 5 bases. V dropped 4 bases and J dropped 1 base, with 7 bases sitting between them. This CDR3 has 13 residues. Germline CDR1 MRHNA, CDR2 SNTAGT. The CDR3 DNA reads TGTGCCAGCAGTGCCCAGGGGAACACTGAAGCTTTCTTT. This sequence encodes CASSAQGNTEAFF.

This chain connects TRBV24-1 to TRBJ1-1; TRBD1 matches at 8 bases. Germline-derived CDR1 and CDR2 are KGHDR and SFDVKD. V lost 3 bases, J lost 8 bases, and 4 bases stayed unmatched. The CDR3 runs 13 residues. CDR3 residues: CATSDERTGEAFF. CDR3 nucleotides: TGTGCCACCAGTGATGAGAGGACAGGGGAAGCTTTCTTT.

This clonotype was detected many times. The V and J genes are TRBV10-2 and TRBJ2-2; D ambiguous. The length of the CDR3 is 11 residues. Germline CDR1 reads WSHSY; CDR2 reads SAAADI. Trimming removed 4 bases at V and 7 bases at J, with 4 bases between. CDR3 region: CASSGNGELFF. CDR3 coding DNA: TGCGCCAGCAGTGGGAACGGGGAGCTGTTTTTT.

As regards this clonotype: A read error may be the cause here, since a much bigger clone is one base away. The chain has TRBV6-1 and TRBJ1-2; no firm D call. This CDR3 is 13 amino acids long. The V and J ends lost 8 bases and 4 bases respectively, with 14 bases between them. CDR1 is MNHNS, CDR2 SASEGT, per germline. The CDR3 reads CASGPVVSYGYTF. The CDR3, as DNA: TGTGCCAGCGGTCCTGTGGTGTCCTATGGCTACACCTTC.

This clonotype came up many times. The CDR3 spells CASSQWPEAYNEQFF. In DNA, the CDR3 is TGTGCCAGCAGCCAGTGGCCCGAAGCGTACAATGAGCAGTTCTTC. The chain employs TRBV12-3 or TRBV12-4 and TRBJ2-1; D gene uncertain. The germline V and J ends were trimmed by 6 bases and 4 bases, with 16 bases remaining between them. The length of the CDR3 is 15 residues.

The genes are TRBV10-3 and TRBJ2-2, with 8 bases lining up with TRBD1. Germline V gene lookup returns CDR1 ENHRY and CDR2 SYGVKD. After removal of 4 bases from V and 1 base from J, the junction contained 5 bases not matched to a gene. This CDR3 contains 16 residues. The CDR3 protein is CAISVPGTGNTGELFF. The CDR3 region has the DNA TGTGCCATCAGTGTTCCCGGGACAGGGAACACCGGGGAGCTGTTTTTT.

The chain is built from TRBV7-2 and TRBJ2-3; possibly TRBD2 for D (6 bases). CDR3 length: 13 amino acids. Germline V gene lookup returns CDR1 SGHTA and CDR2 FQGNSA. V was cut by 3 bases and J by 4 bases, with 8 bases left in between. In DNA, the CDR3 is TGTGCCAGCAGCTTCGGGGGTGCAGATACGCAGTATTTT. Amino acid sequence: CASSFGGADTQYF.

There are a few counts of this clonotype. The V and J genes are TRBV10-3 and TRBJ2-7; D uncertain. Germline-derived CDR1 and CDR2 are ENHRY and SYGVKD. The CDR3 covers 13 residues. V was trimmed by 3 bases and J by 6 bases, leaving 12 bases between them. CDR3 loop: CAISDSTAGEQYF. CDR3 in DNA: TGTGCCATCAGTGATTCCACAGCCGGCGAGCAGTACTTC.

The J gene is TRBJ2-3, the V gene TRBV4-3; D gene unclear. V was cut by 0 bases and J by 1 base, with 8 bases left in between. CDR3 length: 15 amino acids. CDR1 and CDR2 (germline): LGHNA, YSLEER. This chain's CDR3 is CASSQDPLRTDTQYF. As DNA, the CDR3 is TGCGCCAGCAGCCAAGATCCCCTTCGCACAGATACGCAGTATTTT.

The CDR3 coding sequence is TGCGCCAGCAGCTTGGACAAGGGGTTATACACTGAAGCTTTCTTT. It is translated as CASSLDKGLYTEAFF. The rearrangement uses TRBV5-1 and TRBJ1-1, with D possibly matching TRBD1 (5 bases). Trimming left V 0 bases short and J 3 bases short, with 12 bases between. This CDR3 contains 15 residues. Germline assignment: CDR1 SGHRS and CDR2 YFSETQ.

This rearrangement joins TRBV19 to TRBJ1-3, with D unresolved. The CDR3 sequence is 17 residues long. Germline V gene sequence: CDR1 LNHDA, CDR2 SQIVND (reference sequence). The V gene lost 6 bases and the J gene lost 0 bases, with 18 bases spanning the gap. In DNA, the CDR3 is TGTGCCAGTAGGATCACCGATAGTGGGAGCTCTGGAAACACCATATATTTT. Translated, it gives CASRITDSGSSGNTIYF. The variable domain in full, completed from reference TRBV19 and TRBJ1-3, reads DGGITQSPKYLFRKEGQNVTLSCEQNLNHDAMYWYRQDPGQGLRLIYYSQIVNDFQKGDIAEGYSVSREKKESFPLTVTSAQKNPTAFYLCASRITDSGSSGNTIYFGEGSWLTVV.

Details on this clonotype: This CDR3 is missing its conserved last phenylalanine or tryptophan, likely due to a read error. The chain joins TRBV20-1 to TRBJ2-7; D gene unclear. The CDR3 contains 12 residues. CDR1 and CDR2 (germline): DFQATT, SNEGSKA (reference sequence). CDR3 coding DNA: TGCAGTGCCAGAGGCCCTTCCTACGAGCAGTACTCC. Translation: CSARGPSYEQYS.

The V gene is TRBV30, the J gene TRBJ2-2, with a possible D match to TRBD1 (6 bases). V was shortened by 0 bases and J by 5 bases, with 7 bases between the two germline ends. Germline CDR1 and CDR2: GTSNPN and SVGIG (reference sequence). The length of the CDR3 is 13 residues. CDR3 region: CAWSVQGTGELFF. CDR3 nucleotide sequence: TGTGCCTGGAGTGTACAGGGTACCGGGGAGCTGTTTTTT.

The V and J genes are TRBV10-1 and TRBJ2-3; D is uncertain. Trimming left V 4 bases short and J 2 bases short, with 1 base between. The CDR3 covers 11 residues. From germline, CDR1 is WNHNN and CDR2 SYGVQD (reference sequence). The CDR3 loop is CASSATDTQYF. Here the CDR3 DNA reads TGCGCCAGCAGTGCCACAGATACGCAGTATTTT.

This clonotype has a count of ten or more. The J gene is TRBJ1-6, the V gene TRBV20-1; D gene ambiguous. The V and J ends lost 0 bases and 5 bases respectively, with 14 bases between them. The CDR3 is 16 amino acids. Germline V gives CDR1 DFQATT, CDR2 SNEGSKA (reference sequence). CDR3 amino acids: CSARDSRAEDNSPLHF. The CDR3 DNA follows: TGCAGTGCTAGAGATTCTCGGGCGGAAGATAATTCACCCCTCCACTTT.

This chain joins TRBV19 and TRBJ2-7; 7 nucleotides agree with TRBD1. Germline CDR1 is LNHDA and CDR2 is SQIVND (reference sequence). V trimming: 5 bases; J trimming: 6 bases; junction bases outside the gene matches: 4. The CDR3 has 12 residues. CDR3 protein: CASSPQGIEQYF. In nucleotides, the CDR3 is TGTGCCAGTAGTCCACAGGGGATCGAGCAGTACTTC.

The CDR3 reads CASSPGPGAYGYTF. The CDR3 DNA reads TGCGCCAGCAGTCCGGGTCCGGGTGCCTATGGCTACACCTTC. The chain couples TRBV4-3 to TRBJ1-2, with no clear D. CDR1 and CDR2 from the germline V gene are LGHNA and YSLEER. V lost 6 bases and J lost 4, with 15 bases in between. The CDR3 consists of 14 residues.

This clonotype was seen many times. The gene calls are TRBV20-1 and TRBJ2-5, with a weak D call TRBD2 (5 bases). Trimming pared 6 bases from V and 1 base from J, leaving 9 bases between. Germline V gene data show CDR1 as DFQATT and CDR2 as SNEGSKA (reference sequence). The CDR3 length is 12 residues. The CDR3 DNA is TGCAGTGCCGGCGGACTCCAAGAGACCCAGTACTTC. It specifies CSAGGLQETQYF.

The chain combines TRBV9 with TRBJ2-5; 8 bases map to TRBD1. Trimming at V came to 2 bases and at J to 5 bases, leaving 8 bases not matched to a gene. CDR3 size: 15 residues. In germline, CDR1 is SGDLS, CDR2 YYNGEE. CDR3 sequence (DNA): TGTGCCAGCAGCGTTCGCAGGGGGCTATGGGAGACCCAGTACTTC. This encodes CASSVRRGLWETQYF.

The chain couples TRBV29-1 to TRBJ1-2; D not resolved. The CDR3 is 13 residues long. Per germline, CDR1 SQVTM and CDR2 ANQGSEA. This CDR3 is CATSALESYGYTF. The CDR3 bases are TGCGCGACCAGTGCACTCGAAAGCTATGGCTACACCTTC.

The J gene is TRBJ2-7, the V gene TRBV10-2; TRBD2 aligns across 10 bases. Germline lookup yields CDR1 WSHSY and CDR2 SAAADI. Losses at the gene ends were 1 base for V and 4 bases for J; bases not matched to a gene: 1. This CDR3 has 14 amino acids. CDR3 region: CASSEWTSGYEQYF. In nucleotides, the CDR3 is TGCGCCAGCAGTGAGTGGACTAGCGGATACGAGCAGTACTTC.

There are many counts of this clonotype. The chain is built from TRBV2 and TRBJ2-1; TRBD2 aligns across 8 bases. This CDR3 has 13 residues. The germline gives CDR1 SNHLY, CDR2 FYNNEI. The trim removed 6 bases at V and 9 bases at J, leaving 7 bases unmatched. As DNA, the CDR3 is TGTGCCAGCAGGGACTCGGGAGGGGGTGAGCAGTTCTTC. Translated: CASRDSGGGEQFF.

This clonotype was seen at least ten times. The J gene is TRBJ2-1, the V gene TRBV7-3; D ambiguous. The CDR3 consists of 14 residues. The germline V and J ends were trimmed by 5 bases and 8 bases, with 16 bases remaining between them. The germline V gene has CDR1 SGHTA and CDR2 FQGTGA. The CDR3 DNA reads as TGTGCCAGCAGCGAAGAACTTGGAGTCCATGAGCAGTTCTTC. Translating it yields CASSEELGVHEQFF.

This chain joins TRBV20-1 and TRBJ1-2; D not certain. The CDR3 totals 13 residues. CDR1 is DFQATT and CDR2 is SNEGSKA in the germline V gene (reference sequence). Trimming shortened V by 2 bases and J by 4 bases, and 11 bases separated the two germline ends. The CDR3, as DNA: TGCAGTGCTAGAAACACCTGGCCCTATGGCTACACCTTC. This encodes CSARNTWPYGYTF.

This clonotype was detected a few times. This chain uses TRBV3-1 with TRBJ2-7; no clear D gene. This CDR3 is built from 16 residues. V lost 4 bases and J 2 bases, leaving 18 bases between the germline ends. Germline V CDR1 and CDR2: LGHDT, YNNKEL (reference sequence). Here the CDR3 reads CASSLYLGGAAYEQYF. For the CDR3, the DNA is TGTGCCAGCAGCCTCTACCTGGGTGGCGCGGCCTACGAGCAGTACTTC.

This clonotype was observed at least ten times. This sequence joins TRBV7-2 and TRBJ1-3; D not certain. This CDR3 has 12 amino acids. Germline V gene lookup returns CDR1 SGHTA and CDR2 FQGNSA. V was cut by 3 bases and J by 8 bases, with 8 bases left in between. The CDR3 spells CASSFVPDTIYF. CDR3 nucleotides: TGTGCCAGCAGCTTTGTTCCGGACACCATATATTTT.

The J gene is TRBJ2-1, the V gene TRBV5-1; 7 positions agree with TRBD2. The CDR3 is 14 amino acids. CDR1 and CDR2 from the germline V gene are SGHRS and YFSETQ. V trimming: 0 bases; J trimming: 4 bases; junction bases outside the gene matches: 1. CDR3 DNA sequence: TGCGCCAGCAGCTTGGTGGGGGGGTACAATGAGCAGTTCTTC. It is translated as CASSLVGGYNEQFF.

Regarding this clonotype: One junction end disagrees with the germline gene, perhaps due to a read error. The J gene is TRBJ2-5, the V gene TRBV7-9, with 8 nucleotides matching TRBD1. CDR1 is SEHNR, CDR2 FQNEAQ, per germline (reference sequence). The CDR3 extends over 14 amino acids. The CDR3 DNA reads TGCGCCAGCAAACGGGACAGGTCACAAGAGACCCAGTACTTC. Its translation: CASKRDRSQETQYF.